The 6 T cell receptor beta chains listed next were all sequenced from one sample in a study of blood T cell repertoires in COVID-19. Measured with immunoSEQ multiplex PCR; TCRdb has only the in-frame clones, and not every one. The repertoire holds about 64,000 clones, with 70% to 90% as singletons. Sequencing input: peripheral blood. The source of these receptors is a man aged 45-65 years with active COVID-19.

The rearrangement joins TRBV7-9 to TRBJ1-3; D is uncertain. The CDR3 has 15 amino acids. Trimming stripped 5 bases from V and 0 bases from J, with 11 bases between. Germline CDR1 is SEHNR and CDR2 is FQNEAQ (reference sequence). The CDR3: CASSATAVSGNTIYF. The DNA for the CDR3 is TGTGCCAGCAGCGCCACAGCAGTCTCTGGAAACACCATATATTTT.

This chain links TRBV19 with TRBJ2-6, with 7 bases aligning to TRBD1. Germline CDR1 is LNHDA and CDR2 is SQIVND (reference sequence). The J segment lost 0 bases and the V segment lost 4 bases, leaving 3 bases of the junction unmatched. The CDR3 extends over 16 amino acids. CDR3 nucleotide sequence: TGTGCCAGTAGTACGGGACAGCTCTCTGGGGCCAACGTCCTGACTTTC. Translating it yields CASSTGQLSGANVLTF.

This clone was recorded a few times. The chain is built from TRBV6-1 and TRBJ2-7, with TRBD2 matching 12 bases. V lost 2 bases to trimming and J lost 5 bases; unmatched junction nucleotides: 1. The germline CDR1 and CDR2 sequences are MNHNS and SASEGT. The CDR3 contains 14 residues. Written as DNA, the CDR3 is TGTGCCAGCAGTGAACTAGCGGGAGGGAACGAGCAGTACTTC. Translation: CASSELAGGNEQYF.

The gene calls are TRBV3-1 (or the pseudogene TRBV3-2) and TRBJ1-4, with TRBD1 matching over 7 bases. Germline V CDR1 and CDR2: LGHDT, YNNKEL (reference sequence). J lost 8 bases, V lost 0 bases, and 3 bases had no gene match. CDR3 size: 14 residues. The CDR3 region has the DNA TGTGCCAGCAGCCAAGAGGGACAGACCGAAAAACTGTTTTTT. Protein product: CASSQEGQTEKLFF.

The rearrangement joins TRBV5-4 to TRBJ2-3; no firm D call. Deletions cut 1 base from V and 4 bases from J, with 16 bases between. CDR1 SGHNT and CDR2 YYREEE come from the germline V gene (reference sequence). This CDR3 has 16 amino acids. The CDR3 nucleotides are TGTGCCAGCAGCTTGTATACTGAGTACTTCGCAGATACGCAGTATTTT. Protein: CASSLYTEYFADTQYF. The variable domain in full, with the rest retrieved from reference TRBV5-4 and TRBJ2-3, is ETGVTQSPTHLIKTRGQQVTLRCSSQSGHNTVSWYQQALGQGPQFIFQYYREEENGRGNFPPRFSGLQFPNYSSELNVNALELDDSALYLCASSLYTEYFADTQYFGPGTRLTVL.

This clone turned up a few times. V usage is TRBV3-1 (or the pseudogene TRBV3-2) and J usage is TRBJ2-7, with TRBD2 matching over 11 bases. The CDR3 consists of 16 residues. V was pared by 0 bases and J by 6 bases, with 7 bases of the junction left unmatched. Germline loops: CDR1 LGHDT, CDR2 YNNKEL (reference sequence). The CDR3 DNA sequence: TGTGCCAGCAGCCAAGATCGGCTAGCGGGGGGTACCGAGCAGTACTTC. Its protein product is CASSQDRLAGGTEQYF.